This T cell receptor (beta chain) was retrieved from a study of prognosis after radiotherapy for stage I lung cancer. Looked up from germline, CDR1 is SNHLY and CDR2 is FYNNEI. The CDR3 is 16 residues long. Trimming left V 3 bases short and J 2 bases short, with 14 bases between. The study amplified the TCR beta CDR3 region from genomic DNA. This amplification was carried out by two rounds of multiplex PCR. Round-one PCR had primers specific to each TRBV and TRBJ gene. TCRdb called the multiplex PCR reads again in MiXCR, with one record for every CDR3 protein. The table lists 25,000 to 30,000 distinct CDR3 sequences, around two fifths of them singletons.

This TCR derives from a donor of 50 years or more with non-small cell lung cancer. The input for sequencing was PBMCs, taken before or after stereotactic body radiation therapy (not recorded which). The J gene is TRBJ2-4, the V gene TRBV2; a weak D match, TRBD2 (5 bases). The CDR3 region is CASSEEAGLSKNIQYF. The DNA for the CDR3 is TGTGCCAGCAGTGAGGAGGCAGGCTTATCCAAAAACATTCAGTACTTC.